The TCR beta chain described here comes from a study of blood T cells in healthy people across ages. At the level of the study: Template switching caught about one barcoded beta molecule for each two T cells.

Worth noting for this clonotype: The antigen is undetermined.

Through a sample-barcoded 5' primer and a J-beta primer mix, a second PCR was run for roughly 7 to 12 cycles. TCRdb re-called the 5' RACE reads with MiXCR, one entry per CDR3 protein. Among approximately 1.5 million distinct CDR3 sequences listed, around 40% were seen once. The study's findings and limits: TCR beta diversity correlated strongly with naive T cell percentage.

All donors came from Russia, were Caucasian and healthy, and spanned ages roughly 6 to 100. The authors drew 7.5 to 10 milliliters of peripheral blood from each donor. This TCR was recovered from a woman younger than 35 in good health. The sample taken for sequencing was blood.

For the CDR3, the DNA is TGCAGTGCTCTTCGGGGACAGGGCGGCTATGGCTACACCTTC. This gives the protein CSALRGQGGYGYTF. V and J are TRBV20-1 and TRBJ1-2; 9 bases map to TRBD1. The CDR3 length is 14 residues. CDR1 and CDR2 from the germline V gene are DFQATT and SNEGSKA (reference sequence). The V gene end was trimmed by 5 bases and the J gene end by 4 bases; junction bases not matched to a gene: 8.